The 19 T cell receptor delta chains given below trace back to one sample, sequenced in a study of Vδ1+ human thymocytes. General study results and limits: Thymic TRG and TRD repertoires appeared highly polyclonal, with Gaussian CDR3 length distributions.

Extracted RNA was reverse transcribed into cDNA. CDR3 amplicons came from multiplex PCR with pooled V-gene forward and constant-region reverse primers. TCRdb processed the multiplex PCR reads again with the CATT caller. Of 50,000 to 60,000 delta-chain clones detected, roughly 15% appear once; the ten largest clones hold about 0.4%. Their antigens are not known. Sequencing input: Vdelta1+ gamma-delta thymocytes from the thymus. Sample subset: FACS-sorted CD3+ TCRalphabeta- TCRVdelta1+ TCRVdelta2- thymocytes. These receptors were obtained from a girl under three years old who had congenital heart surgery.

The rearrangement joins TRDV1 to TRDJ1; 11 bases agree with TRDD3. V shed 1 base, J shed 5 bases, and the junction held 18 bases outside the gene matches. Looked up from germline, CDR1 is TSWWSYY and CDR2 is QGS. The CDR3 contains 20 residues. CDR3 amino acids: CALGEPSYDPLGDTPDKLIF. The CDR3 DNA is TGTGCTCTTGGGGAACCTTCCTACGATCCTTTGGGGGATACGCCGGATAAACTCATCTTT.

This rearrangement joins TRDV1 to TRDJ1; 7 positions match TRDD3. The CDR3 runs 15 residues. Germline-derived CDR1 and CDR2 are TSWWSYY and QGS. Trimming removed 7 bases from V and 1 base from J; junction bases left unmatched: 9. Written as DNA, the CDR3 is TGTGCTCTTGAACTGGGGATAGGGTCCACCGATAAACTCATCTTT. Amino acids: CALELGIGSTDKLIF.

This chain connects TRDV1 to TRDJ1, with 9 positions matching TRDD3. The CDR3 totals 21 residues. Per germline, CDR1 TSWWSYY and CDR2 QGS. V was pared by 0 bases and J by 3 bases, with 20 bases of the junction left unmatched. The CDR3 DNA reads TGTGCTCTTGGGGAACTATTCCTACCCCAACTGGGGGAAGTGTGGGCCGATAAACTCATCTTT. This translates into CALGELFLPQLGEVWADKLIF.

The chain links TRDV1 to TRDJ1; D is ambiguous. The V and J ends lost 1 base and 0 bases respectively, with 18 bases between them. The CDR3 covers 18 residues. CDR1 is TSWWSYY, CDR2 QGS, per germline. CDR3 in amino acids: CALGERRRPVLYTDKLIF. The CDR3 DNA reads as TGTGCTCTTGGGGAACGTCGCCGCCCGGTTTTGTACACCGATAAACTCATCTTT.

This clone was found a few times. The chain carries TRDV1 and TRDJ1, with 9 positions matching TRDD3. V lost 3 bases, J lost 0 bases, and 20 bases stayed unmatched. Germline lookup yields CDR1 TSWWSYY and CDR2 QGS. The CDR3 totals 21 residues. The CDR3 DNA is TGTGCTCTTGGGGACCCATTCACCAGAGGGGGGATACTGGGGGACACCGATAAACTCATCTTT. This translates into CALGDPFTRGGILGDTDKLIF.

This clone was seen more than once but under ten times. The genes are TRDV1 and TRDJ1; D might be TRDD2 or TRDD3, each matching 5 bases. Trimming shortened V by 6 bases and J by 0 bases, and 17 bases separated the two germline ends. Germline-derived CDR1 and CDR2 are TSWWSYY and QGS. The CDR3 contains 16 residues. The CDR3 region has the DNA TGTGCTCTTGGTAACTTTCCTGGGCTCGACACCGATAAACTCATCTTT. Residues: CALGNFPGLDTDKLIF.

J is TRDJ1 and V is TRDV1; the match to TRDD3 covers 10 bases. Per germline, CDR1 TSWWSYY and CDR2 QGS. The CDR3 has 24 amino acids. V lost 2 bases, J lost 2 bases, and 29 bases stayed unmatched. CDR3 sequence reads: CALGERIGVLPPTHTGGFTDKLIF. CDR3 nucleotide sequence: TGTGCTCTTGGGGAAAGGATTGGGGTCCTTCCCCCCACCCATACTGGGGGATTTACCGATAAACTCATCTTT.

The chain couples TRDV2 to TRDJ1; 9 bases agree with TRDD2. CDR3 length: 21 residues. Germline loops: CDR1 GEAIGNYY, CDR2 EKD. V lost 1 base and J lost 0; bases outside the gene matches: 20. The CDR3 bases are TGTGCCTGTGACACGGCCTTCCTACAAACTGGGGAGGGACTACACACCGATAAACTCATCTTT. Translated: CACDTAFLQTGEGLHTDKLIF.

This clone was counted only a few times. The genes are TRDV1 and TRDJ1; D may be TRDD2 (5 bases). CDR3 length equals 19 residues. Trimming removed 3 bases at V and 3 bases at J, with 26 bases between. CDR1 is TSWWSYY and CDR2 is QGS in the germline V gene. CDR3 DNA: TGTGCTCTTGGGGACCCCCGCCTTCGATTTAGCCGTCCGGCCGATAAACTCATCTTT. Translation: CALGDPRLRFSRPADKLIF.

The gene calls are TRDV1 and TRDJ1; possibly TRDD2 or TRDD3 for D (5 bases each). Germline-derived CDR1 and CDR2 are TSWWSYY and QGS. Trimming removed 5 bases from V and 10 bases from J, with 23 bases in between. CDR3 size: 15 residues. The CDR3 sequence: CALGNTFVLAGGLIF. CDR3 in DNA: TGTGCTCTTGGGAATACCTTCGTTCTGGCGGGGGGACTCATCTTT.

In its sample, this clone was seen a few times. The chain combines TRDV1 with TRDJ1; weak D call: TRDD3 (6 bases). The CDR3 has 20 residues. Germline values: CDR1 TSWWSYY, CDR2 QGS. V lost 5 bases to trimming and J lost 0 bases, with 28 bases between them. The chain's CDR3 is CALGYLPFGDAQRYTDKLIF. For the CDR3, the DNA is TGTGCTCTTGGGTATCTTCCGTTTGGGGATGCGCAACGATACACCGATAAACTCATCTTT.

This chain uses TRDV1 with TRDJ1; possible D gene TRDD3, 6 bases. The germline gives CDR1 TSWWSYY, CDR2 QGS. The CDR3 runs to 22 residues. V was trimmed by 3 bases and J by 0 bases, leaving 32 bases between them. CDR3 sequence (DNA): TGTGCTCTTGGGGATGGTGGTGACCCGCCCGTAGTTGGGGGGGAGTACACCGATAAACTCATCTTT. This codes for CALGDGGDPPVVGGEYTDKLIF.

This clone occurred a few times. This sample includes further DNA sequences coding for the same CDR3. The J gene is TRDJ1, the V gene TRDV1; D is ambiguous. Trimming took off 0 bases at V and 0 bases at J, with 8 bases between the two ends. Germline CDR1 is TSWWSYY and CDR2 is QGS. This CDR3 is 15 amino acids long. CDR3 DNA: TGTGCTCTTGGGGAACTCTACCTCTACACCGATAAACTCATCTTT. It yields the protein CALGELYLYTDKLIF.

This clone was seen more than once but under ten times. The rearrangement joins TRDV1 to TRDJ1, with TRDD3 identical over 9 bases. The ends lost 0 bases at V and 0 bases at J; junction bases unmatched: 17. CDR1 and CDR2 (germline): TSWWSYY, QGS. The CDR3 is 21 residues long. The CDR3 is CALGELPTSTGGRLYTDKLIF. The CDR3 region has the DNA TGTGCTCTTGGGGAACTTCCTACAAGTACTGGGGGACGCCTATACACCGATAAACTCATCTTT.

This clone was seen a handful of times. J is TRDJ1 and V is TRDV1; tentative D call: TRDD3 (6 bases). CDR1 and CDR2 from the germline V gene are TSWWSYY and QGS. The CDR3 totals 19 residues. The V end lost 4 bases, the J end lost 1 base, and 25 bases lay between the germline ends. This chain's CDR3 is CALGGTAKPTGLCTDKLIF. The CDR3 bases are TGTGCTCTTGGGGGTACTGCTAAGCCTACTGGGCTTTGCACCGATAAACTCATCTTT.

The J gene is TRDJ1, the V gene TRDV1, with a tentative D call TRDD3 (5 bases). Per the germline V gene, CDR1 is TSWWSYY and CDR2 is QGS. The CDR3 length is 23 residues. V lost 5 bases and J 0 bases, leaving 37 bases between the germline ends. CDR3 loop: CALGPPMPMGTSGHLYYTDKLIF. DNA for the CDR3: TGTGCTCTTGGGCCCCCGATGCCTATGGGAACGTCTGGGCATTTATATTACACCGATAAACTCATCTTT.

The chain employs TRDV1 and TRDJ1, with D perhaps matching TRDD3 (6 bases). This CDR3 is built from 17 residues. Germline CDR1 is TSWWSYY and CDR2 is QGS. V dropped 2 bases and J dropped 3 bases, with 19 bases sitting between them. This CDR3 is CALGEVPTMGAPDKLIF. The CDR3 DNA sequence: TGTGCTCTTGGGGAAGTCCCTACAATGGGGGCTCCCGATAAACTCATCTTT.

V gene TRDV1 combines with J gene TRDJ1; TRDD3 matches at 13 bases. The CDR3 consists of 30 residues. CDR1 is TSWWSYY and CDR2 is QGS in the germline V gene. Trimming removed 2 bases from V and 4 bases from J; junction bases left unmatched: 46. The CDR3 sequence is CALGEKIILPTSPSSVVPLHWGIRFDKLIF. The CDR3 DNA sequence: TGTGCTCTTGGGGAAAAGATTATTTTGCCTACTTCCCCTTCCTCCGTTGTGCCACTTCACTGGGGGATACGGTTCGATAAACTCATCTTT.

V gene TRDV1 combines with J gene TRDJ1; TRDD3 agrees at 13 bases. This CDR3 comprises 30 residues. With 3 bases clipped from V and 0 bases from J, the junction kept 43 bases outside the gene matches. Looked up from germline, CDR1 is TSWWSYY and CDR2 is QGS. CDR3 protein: CALGDREPSYGVLGDTRIPALRPYTDKLIF. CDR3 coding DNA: TGTGCTCTTGGGGACCGGGAGCCTTCCTACGGCGTACTGGGGGATACGCGTATCCCGGCCCTTCGACCTTACACCGATAAACTCATCTTT.